This T cell receptor (beta chain) was sequenced for a study of HIV-infected patients and healthy controls. Study results and limitations: Untreated HIV+ repertoires had roughly threefold fewer distinct CDR3s and lower Shannon diversity than healthy controls.

Whole blood was used without fractionation, so all unsorted peripheral T cells were included. Alpha and beta constant-region primers primed reverse transcription of approximately 500 ng RNA. Alpha and beta chain libraries were made separately by chain-specific third strand synthesis with multiplexing indices. TCRdb re-derived calls from the 5' RACE reads in MiXCR, one entry per CDR3 protein. The data show some 11,000 distinct CDR3 sequences, around 9% seen once. The V segment lost 5 bases and the J segment 3 bases; nucleotides outside the gene matches: 7. The CDR3 spans 14 residues. Germline assignment: CDR1 MNHEY and CDR2 SVGAGI. This clonotype was detected many times. Its antigen is unidentified.

The receptor was isolated from an adult with HIV infection. The donor label of this sample is uncertain. The chain links TRBV6-5 to TRBJ2-7, with 7 bases aligning to TRBD1. Sequencing was performed on blood, taken before antiretroviral therapy. DNA for the CDR3: TGTGCCAGCAGTCCCGGGACAGCCGGCTACGAGCAGTACTTC. Protein: CASSPGTAGYEQYF.